The sequence of this T cell receptor beta chain was determined in a study of blood T cell repertoires in COVID-19. The protocol was immunoSEQ multiplex PCR, while the TCRdb copy is restricted to in-frame clones and leaves out a portion. The profile shows roughly 57,000 clones, approximately 89% of them singletons. The CDR3 contains 16 residues. Germline V CDR1 and CDR2: GTSNPN, SVGIG (reference sequence). With 3 bases clipped from V and 0 bases from J, the junction kept 8 bases outside the gene matches. Sequenced input: peripheral blood. This sequence was found in a man aged 60 to 75 with active or convalescent COVID-19. The gene calls are TRBV30 and TRBJ2-1, with TRBD2 identical over 7 bases. CDR3 sequence reads: CAWRRRAGSSYNEQFF. The CDR3 nucleotides read TGTGCCTGGAGACGCCGAGCGGGAAGCTCCTACAATGAGCAGTTCTTC.